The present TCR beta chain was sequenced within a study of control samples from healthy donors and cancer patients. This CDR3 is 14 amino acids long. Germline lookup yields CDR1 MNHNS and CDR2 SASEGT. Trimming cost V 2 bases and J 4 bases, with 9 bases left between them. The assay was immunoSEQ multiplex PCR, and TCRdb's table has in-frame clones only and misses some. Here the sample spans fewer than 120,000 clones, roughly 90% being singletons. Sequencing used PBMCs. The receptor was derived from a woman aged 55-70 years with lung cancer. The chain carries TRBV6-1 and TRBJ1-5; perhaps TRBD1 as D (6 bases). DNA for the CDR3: TGTGCCAGCAGTGAACTAGGGGGGAATCAGCCCCAGCATTTT. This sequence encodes CASSELGGNQPQHF.